This entry concerns a single T cell receptor (beta chain). This clonotype has a count of ten or more. This clone's antigen is unknown. Base-call qualities are not available, and no considerably larger clone is one nucleotide away. For repertoire sequencing, TCR beta CDR3 regions were amplified from RNA transcripts. The first round was an RT-PCR using HTBI primers with the Qiagen OneStep RT-PCR kit, and this first round was followed by a second-round multiplex PCR, then size selection and purification. Libraries were sequenced on an Illumina HiSeq2000 using paired-end 100 bp reads. The paper's processing steps were these. Reads were processed with SOAPnuke, discarding reads with adapters, uncalled bases, mean Phred below 15, or no exact constant-primer or identifier match. High-quality paired reads were merged with COPE v1.2.5. Each unique nucleotide sequence was treated as a clonotype, and MiTCR v1.1 was used to align the clonotypes to the IMGT TRB V, D and J references. Analysis was restricted to V-J combinations with a frequency above 0.0001, which covered 99.2% of repertoires. For each V-J combination, a TCR clonal expansion and chaos score was defined as F50 clonal expansion divided by the chaos observed in the TCRdist matrix. Features were reduced by Welch's t-statistics and random forest to some 13 V-J combinations, which fed a naive Bayes classifier. Thyroid-blood repertoire similarity was quantified with the Morisita-Horn index. The public reads were quality trimmed at Q25 with fastp and then assembled into clones with MiXCR by TCRdb, keeping productive beta chains. Entries that share a CDR3 protein sequence are merged under the most common genes and DNA. TCRdb's processing, not the authors' own work, is the source of the V and J calls. Recorded for this sample are about 550,000 distinct CDR3 sequences; 35% to 45% of them occurred a single time. 4% to 5% of the sample goes to the ten largest clones.

This sample stems from a study of Graves' ophthalmopathy and Graves' hyperthyroidism (dated by TCRdb to the late 2010s). As for the study more broadly: Stable hyperthyroidism was defined as no progression to ophthalmopathy within 18 months of follow-up. In total, under 150 blood samples were TCR-sequenced: 43 ophthalmopathy, under 80 hyperthyroidism and some 17 hyperthyroidism-to-ophthalmopathy patients. After sampling, hyperthyroidism patients received methimazole starting at 30 mg daily, and ophthalmopathy patients received high-dose intravenous methylprednisolone. To explore V-J signatures that distinguish ophthalmopathy from hyperthyroidism, a discovery set of 100 patients was enrolled, made up of more than 40 with ophthalmopathy and roughly 57 with stable hyperthyroidism. To tell Graves' ophthalmopathy apart from Graves' hyperthyroidism, and to predict which patients would progress to ophthalmopathy, the study relied on TCR beta repertoire signatures. An independent validation cohort comprised around 19 hyperthyroidism patients and 15 to 17 patients who later progressed from hyperthyroidism to ophthalmopathy. In over 5 hyperthyroidism patients, the T-cell repertoires found in thyroid tissue were compared with those found in blood.

Results and caveats for the whole study, not just this receptor: In validation, the model predicted ophthalmopathy progression with 55% to 71% sensitivity and approximately 75% specificity; eleven to twelve predicted patients were CT-confirmed with GO in a median of 6.5 months. Among expanded thyroid clonotypes with frequency above 0.001, most also showed up in blood, which suggests that blood repertoires may reflect the thyroid immune response. In cross-validation, the 13-signature model distinguished ophthalmopathy from stable hyperthyroidism with almost 90% sensitivity and approximately 81% specificity, and in the test set the corresponding values were roughly 80% and 76%. No statistical method was used to predetermine the sample size, and group allocation was not hidden from the investigators.

Reading from cysteine to phenylalanine, the CDR3 counts 16 amino acids. Only CDR3 DNA is held: 48 bases, read in frame from base 1. The germline V gene yields MNHEY for CDR1 and SVGAGI for CDR2. V is shortened by 2 bases, J by 0 bases, and the region joining them spans 13 bases. The hyperthyroidism patients were 18 to 65 years old and newly diagnosed, with a disease duration of less than 2 months. Patients with other autoimmune diseases, uncontrolled infections, pregnancy or lactation were excluded from the study. Clinical symptoms, serum thyroxine, TRAb, thyroid ultrasound and orbital computed tomography formed the basis of the diagnosis. Trizol reagent was used to extract the total RNA, and its quality was then checked on an Agilent 2100 Bioanalyzer.

The rearrangement combines TRBV6-5 with TRBJ1-1; the D gene is perhaps TRBD1, from 5 matching bases. This receptor was identified in an adult man with Graves' hyperthyroidism. The sequenced sample consisted of peripheral blood or thyroid tissue (not recorded which). CDR3 sequence: CASSYLPGPVNTEAFF. The nucleotides read TGTGCCAGCAGTTACCTACCGGGACCGGTGAACACTGAAGCTTTCTTT.